These T cell receptor beta chains were read from a single sample in a study of T cell repertoires in cytomegalovirus infection. TCRdb fed the reads into MiXCR, producing one record per CDR3 protein. The sample shows 100,000 or so distinct CDR3 sequences, 20% to 25% of them seen only once. Material for sequencing was CD8+ T cells from PBMCs. The receptors were sampled from a human donor in good health (CMV status not recorded). Some clones in this sample may be carry-over from other donors' samples. CDR3s include the opening cysteine and the closing phenylalanine or tryptophan. A D gene is named only where the DNA matches it firmly. A clone size is listed for some rows: how often the clone was seen (once, few, many), or a class if it is expanded.

>TRBD1|TRBJ2-2|few|TRBV30
CAWRDRGPDTGELFF
TGTGCCTGGAGGGACAGGGGGCCTGACACCGGGGAGCTGTTTTTT
>-|TRBJ2-7|-|TRBV5-8
CASSFGPGYEQYF
TGTGCCAGCAGCTTTGGACCGGGCTACGAGCAGTACTTC
>-|TRBJ2-4|-|TRBV12-3/TRBV12-4
CASSLSRAQNIQYF
TGTGCCAGCAGTTTAAGCAGGGCCCAAAACATTCAGTACTTC
>TRBD2|TRBJ2-1|-|TRBV12-3/TRBV12-4
CASSVPGLAAYNEQFF
TGTGCCAGCAGTGTTCCGGGACTAGCGGCCTACAATGAGCAGTTCTTC
>-|TRBJ2-2|-|TRBV6-6
CASSYQGPGELFF
TGTGCCAGCAGTTACCAGGGACCCGGGGAGCTGTTTTTT
>-|TRBJ1-4|few|TRBV4-3
CASSPSHREGNEKLFF
TGCGCCAGCAGCCCAAGCCACAGGGAGGGTAATGAAAAACTGTTTTTT
>-|TRBJ1-5|many|TRBV4-3
CASSQSAWGQPQHF
TGCGCCAGCAGCCAATCGGCATGGGGTCAGCCCCAGCATTTT
>-|TRBJ2-7|few|TRBV15
CATSRDATTSYYEQYF
TGTGCCACCAGCAGAGATGCGACCACCTCCTACTACGAGCAGTACTTC
>-|TRBJ2-7|many|TRBV7-9
CASSLAGRSEQYF
TGTGCCAGCAGCTTAGCAGGCCGTAGCGAGCAGTACTTC
>-|TRBJ1-1|-|TRBV30
CAWGQPNTEAFF
TGTGCCTGGGGACAGCCGAACACTGAAGCTTTCTTT
>-|TRBJ2-2|many|TRBV5-4
CASSVTAVNTGELFF
TGTGCCAGCAGCGTGACTGCAGTAAACACCGGGGAGCTGTTTTTT
>-|TRBJ1-1|few|TRBV7-9
CASSSFSSGLEAFF
TGTGCCAGCAGCTCCTTCTCTTCGGGGCTGGAAGCTTTCTTT
>-|TRBJ2-7|-|TRBV11-3
CASSLRNSYEQYF
TGTGCCAGCAGCCTTCGGAACTCCTACGAGCAGTACTTC
>TRBD2|TRBJ2-7|many|TRBV20-1
CSAPTQAAGGSYEQYF
TGCAGTGCTCCCACCCAAGCGGCGGGGGGATCCTACGAGCAGTACTTC
>TRBD1|TRBJ1-2|few|TRBV6-5
CASSYVATGADYGYTF
TGTGCCAGCAGTTATGTGGCGACAGGGGCTGACTATGGCTACACCTTC
>-|TRBJ1-2|once|TRBV24-1
CATSDYSSNYGYTF
TGTGCCACCAGTGATTACTCCTCGAACTATGGCTACACCTTC
>-|TRBJ2-7|-|TRBV20-1
CSALSYEQYF
TGCAGTGCTCTATCCTACGAGCAGTACTTC
>-|TRBJ1-2|many|TRBV28
CASRGQRPRRDYTF
TGTGCCAGCAGAGGACAGCGTCCCCGTCGAGACTACACCTTC
>TRBD1|TRBJ1-2|few|TRBV30
CAWGTGRNYGYTF
TGTGCCTGGGGGACAGGCCGGAACTATGGCTACACCTTC
>TRBD2|TRBJ2-7|many|TRBV7-2
CASSRLAGGPHEQYF
TGTGCCAGCAGCCGACTAGCGGGGGGGCCCCACGAGCAGTACTTC
>TRBD2|TRBJ2-7|many|TRBV7-2
CASSLVAGGEQYF
TGTGCCAGCAGCTTAGTGGCGGGGGGCGAGCAGTACTTC
>TRBD2|TRBJ2-7|-|TRBV5-4
CASSYPTSGNSYEQYF
TGTGCCAGCAGCTATCCGACTAGCGGGAACTCCTACGAGCAGTACTTC
>-|TRBJ1-1|few|TRBV29-1
CSVEDQAEAFF
TGCAGCGTTGAAGACCAGGCTGAAGCTTTCTTT
>-|TRBJ2-7|-|TRBV13
CASSLGGEAYEQYF
TGTGCCAGCAGCTTAGGAGGGGAAGCCTACGAGCAGTACTTC
>-|TRBJ2-1|many|TRBV7-8
CASSLVGGPSYNEQFF
TGTGCCAGCAGCTTAGTTGGGGGACCTTCCTACAATGAGCAGTTCTTC
>TRBD2|TRBJ2-3|-|TRBV3-1
CASSPFLAGDTDTQYF
TGTGCCAGCAGCCCCTTCCTAGCGGGGGATACAGATACGCAGTATTTT
>-|TRBJ2-1|many|TRBV7-8
CASSLGSTDEQFF
TGTGCCAGCAGCTTAGGCAGTACCGATGAGCAGTTCTTC
>-|TRBJ2-7|few|TRBV28
CASSPLPSGDEQYF
TGTGCCAGCAGTCCCCTACCCTCAGGGGACGAGCAGTACTTC
>TRBD2|TRBJ2-1|many|TRBV7-6
CASRPPGLAGAHNEQFF
TGTGCCAGCAGACCGCCGGGACTAGCGGGAGCCCACAATGAGCAGTTCTTC
>-|TRBJ2-2|-|TRBV7-3
CASSQNKPTGELFF
TGTGCCAGCAGCCAAAATAAGCCCACCGGGGAGCTGTTTTTT
>TRBD2|TRBJ2-5|few|TRBV27
CASSSPGREGETQYF
TGTGCCAGCAGTTCCCCCGGTCGGGAGGGGGAGACCCAGTACTTC
>TRBD1|TRBJ2-1|many|TRBV6-1
CASSGQGYPYNEQFF
TGTGCCAGCAGTGGACAGGGGTACCCCTACAATGAGCAGTTCTTC
>TRBD2|TRBJ2-3|few|TRBV28
CASSSRGSRTDTQYF
TGTGCCAGCAGTTCGCGGGGGTCACGCACAGATACGCAGTATTTT
>-|TRBJ2-1|-|TRBV7-6
CASSLAVNGAYNEQFF
TGTGCCAGCAGCTTAGCGGTCAACGGAGCCTACAATGAGCAGTTCTTC
>-|TRBJ1-6|many|TRBV5-4
CASRTDVGGPKTDLHF
TGTGCCAGCAGAACCGACGTGGGCGGCCCTAAGACTGATTTACACTTT
>-|TRBJ2-5|-|TRBV7-6
CASSLVGQETQYF
TGTGCCAGCAGCTTAGTTGGGCAAGAGACCCAGTACTTC
>-|TRBJ2-7|few|TRBV14
CASSQVRGADEQYF
TGTGCCAGCAGCCAAGTTCGGGGGGCGGACGAGCAGTACTTC